These T cell receptor beta chains were read from a single sample in a study of blood T cell repertoires in COVID-19. Produced via immunoSEQ multiplex PCR; TCRdb's table is partial and in-frame only. The table lists over 250,000 clones, 70% to 90% of them singletons, with about 11% in the top ten. What was sequenced was peripheral blood. Every receptor here comes from a woman aged 70-85 years with acute or convalescent COVID-19. Each CDR3 is given with its conserved first and last residue. Fields, in order: D gene, CDR3 length, clone size, V gene, J gene, CDR3 DNA, CDR3 protein. D genes are given only for firm matches. Part of the rows lack a size; the others show once, few, many or a class for expanded clones.

NA	13	NA	TRBV10-3	TRBJ1-5	TGTGCCATCAGTGAGGGGGGCTATCAGCCCCAGCATTTT	CAISEGGYQPQHF
NA	13	NA	TRBV12-3/TRBV12-4	TRBJ1-1	TGTGCCAGCAGTTTAGACGGTCCCCCTGAAGCTTTCTTT	CASSLDGPPEAFF
NA	13	NA	TRBV12-3/TRBV12-4	TRBJ2-1	TGTGCCAGCAGTTTAAACAGTTACAATGAGCAGTTCTTC	CASSLNSYNEQFF
NA	13	NA	TRBV11-2	TRBJ1-2	TGTGCCAGCAGCTTAGCCGGTCCCTATGGCTACACCTTC	CASSLAGPYGYTF
NA	14	NA	TRBV2	TRBJ1-5	TGTGCCAGCAGTGGGGGAGTTGTAGGTCAGCCCCAGCATTTT	CASSGGVVGQPQHF
TRBD2	14	NA	TRBV5-1	TRBJ2-1	TGCGCCAGCAGCTTGGGCGGGGGGGCAGATGAGCAGTTCTTC	CASSLGGGADEQFF
TRBD1	15	NA	TRBV7-2	TRBJ1-2	TGTGCCAGCAGCCCTCGGACAGGGAGAGTCTATGGCTACACCTTC	CASSPRTGRVYGYTF
NA	14	NA	TRBV5-1	TRBJ1-2	TGCGCCAGCAGCTTCGGACGGGTTGAGGGAGGCTACACCTTC	CASSFGRVEGGYTF
TRBD1	15	once	TRBV5-1	TRBJ1-2	TGCGCCAGCAGCTTGCAAGGGACAGGAACCTATGGCTACACCTTC	CASSLQGTGTYGYTF
NA	14	NA	TRBV5-1	TRBJ2-2	TGCGCCAGCACCTTTGAAGTATCGGCCGGGGAGCTGTTTTTT	CASTFEVSAGELFF
NA	15	NA	TRBV2	TRBJ1-2	TGTGCCAGCAGTGAATGGAGGACCCCGGAGGCTGGCTACACCTTC	CASSEWRTPEAGYTF
NA	14	NA	TRBV29-1	TRBJ1-1	TGCAGCGTTGAAGGCGCGGCTCGGCACACTGAAGCTTTCTTT	CSVEGAARHTEAFF